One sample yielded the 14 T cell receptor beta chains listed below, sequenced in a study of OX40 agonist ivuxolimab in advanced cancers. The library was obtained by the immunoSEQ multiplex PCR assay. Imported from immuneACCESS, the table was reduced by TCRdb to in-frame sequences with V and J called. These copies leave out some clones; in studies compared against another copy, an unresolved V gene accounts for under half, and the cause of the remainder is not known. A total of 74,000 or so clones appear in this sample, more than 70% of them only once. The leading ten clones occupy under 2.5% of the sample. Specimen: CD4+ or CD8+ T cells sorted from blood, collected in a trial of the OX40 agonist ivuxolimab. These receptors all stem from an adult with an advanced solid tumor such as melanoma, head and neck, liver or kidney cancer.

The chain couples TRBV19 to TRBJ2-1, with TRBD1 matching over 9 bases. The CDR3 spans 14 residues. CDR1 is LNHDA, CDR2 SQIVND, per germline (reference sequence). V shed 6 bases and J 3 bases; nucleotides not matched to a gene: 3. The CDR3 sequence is CASRRQGGYNEQFF. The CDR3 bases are TGTGCCAGTAGGAGACAGGGGGGCTACAATGAGCAGTTCTTC.

The CDR3 reads CASSLRGPGTGTDTQYF. CDR3 nucleotide sequence: TGCGCCAGCAGCCTGCGGGGTCCGGGCACAGGCACAGATACGCAGTATTTT. The chain couples TRBV5-1 to TRBJ2-3, with a weak D call TRBD2 (6 bases). V lost 4 bases, J lost 1 base, and 19 bases lay in between. Germline CDR1 and CDR2: SGHRS and YFSETQ. The CDR3 is made up of 17 amino acids. Full variable domain (outside the CDR3, taken from reference TRBV5-1 and TRBJ2-3): KAGVTQTPRYLIKTRGQQVTLSCSPISGHRSVSWYQQTPGQGLQFLFEYFSETQRNKGNFPGRFSGRQFSNSRSEMNVSTLELGDSALYLCASSLRGPGTGTDTQYFGPGTRLTVL.

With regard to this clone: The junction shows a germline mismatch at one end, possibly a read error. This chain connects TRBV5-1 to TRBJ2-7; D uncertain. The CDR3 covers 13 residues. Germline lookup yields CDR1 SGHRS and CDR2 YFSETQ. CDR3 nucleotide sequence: TGCACCAGCAGCTCCTTGACCCGAGACGAGCAGTACTTC. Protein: CTSSSLTRDEQYF. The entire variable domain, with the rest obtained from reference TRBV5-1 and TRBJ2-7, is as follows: KAGVTQTPRYLIKTRGQQVTLSCSPISGHRSVSWYQQTPGQGLQFLFEYFSETQRNKGNFPGRFSGRQFSNSRSEMNVSTLELGDSALYLCTSSSLTRDEQYFGPGTRLTVT.

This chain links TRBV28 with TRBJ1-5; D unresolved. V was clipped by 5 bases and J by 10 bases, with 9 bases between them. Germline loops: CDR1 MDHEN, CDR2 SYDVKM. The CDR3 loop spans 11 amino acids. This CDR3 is CASSLPGPQHF. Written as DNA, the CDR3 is TGTGCCAGCAGTCTACCGGGTCCCCAGCATTTT.

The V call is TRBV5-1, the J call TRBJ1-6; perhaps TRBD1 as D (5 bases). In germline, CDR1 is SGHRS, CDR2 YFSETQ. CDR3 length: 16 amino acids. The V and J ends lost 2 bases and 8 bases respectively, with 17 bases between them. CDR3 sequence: CASSFQGVGDHSPLHF. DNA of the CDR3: TGCGCCAGCAGCTTCCAGGGAGTGGGAGACCATTCACCCCTCCACTTT.

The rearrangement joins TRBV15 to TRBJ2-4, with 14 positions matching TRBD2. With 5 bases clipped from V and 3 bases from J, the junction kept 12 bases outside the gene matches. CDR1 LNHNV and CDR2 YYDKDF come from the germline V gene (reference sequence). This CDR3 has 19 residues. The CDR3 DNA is TGTGCCACCAGCGGTTCGACTAGCGGGAGGGCCGTAGTCAAAAACATTCAGTACTTC. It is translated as CATSGSTSGRAVVKNIQYF.

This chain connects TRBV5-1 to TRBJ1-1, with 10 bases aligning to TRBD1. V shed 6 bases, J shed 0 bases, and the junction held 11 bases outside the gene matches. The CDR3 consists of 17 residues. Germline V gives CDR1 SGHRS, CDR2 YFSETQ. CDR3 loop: CASNKRTGGLMNTEAFF. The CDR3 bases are TGCGCCAGCAATAAGCGGACAGGGGGTTTGATGAACACTGAAGCTTTCTTT.

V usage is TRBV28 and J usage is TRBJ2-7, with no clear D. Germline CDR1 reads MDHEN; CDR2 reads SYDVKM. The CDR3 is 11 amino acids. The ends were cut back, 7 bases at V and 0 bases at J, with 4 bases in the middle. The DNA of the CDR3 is TGTGCCAGCACCCACTCCTACGAGCAGTACTTC. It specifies CASTHSYEQYF.

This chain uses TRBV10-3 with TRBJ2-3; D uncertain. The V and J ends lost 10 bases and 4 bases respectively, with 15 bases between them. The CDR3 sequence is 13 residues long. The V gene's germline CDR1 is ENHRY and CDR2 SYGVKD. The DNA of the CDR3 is TGTGCCACCCCTGGAGCAACGGCAGATACGCAGTATTTT. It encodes CATPGATADTQYF.

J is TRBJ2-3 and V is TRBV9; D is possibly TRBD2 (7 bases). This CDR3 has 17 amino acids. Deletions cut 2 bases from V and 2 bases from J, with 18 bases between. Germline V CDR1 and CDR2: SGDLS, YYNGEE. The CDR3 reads CASSVRGGTTLTDTQYF. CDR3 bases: TGTGCCAGCAGCGTTAGGGGGGGCACCACCCTCACAGATACGCAGTATTTT.

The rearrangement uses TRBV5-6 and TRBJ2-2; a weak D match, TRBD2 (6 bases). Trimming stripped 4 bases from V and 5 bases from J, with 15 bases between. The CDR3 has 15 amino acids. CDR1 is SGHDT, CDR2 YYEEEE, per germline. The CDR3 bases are TGTGCCAGCAGCCCTGCCGGGGGTTGGACCGGGGAGCTGTTTTTT. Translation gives CASSPAGGWTGELFF.

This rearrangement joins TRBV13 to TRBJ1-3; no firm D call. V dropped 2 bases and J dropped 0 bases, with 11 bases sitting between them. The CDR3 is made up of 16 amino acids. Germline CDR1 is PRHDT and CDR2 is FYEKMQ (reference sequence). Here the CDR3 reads CASSLREPASGNTIYF. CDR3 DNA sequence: TGTGCCAGCAGCTTAAGAGAGCCAGCCTCTGGAAACACCATATATTTT. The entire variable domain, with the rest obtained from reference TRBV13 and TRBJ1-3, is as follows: AAGVIQSPRHLIKEKRETATLKCYPIPRHDTVYWYQQGPGQDPQFLISFYEKMQSDKGSIPDRFSAQQFSDYHSELNMSSLELGDSALYFCASSLREPASGNTIYFGEGSWLTVV.

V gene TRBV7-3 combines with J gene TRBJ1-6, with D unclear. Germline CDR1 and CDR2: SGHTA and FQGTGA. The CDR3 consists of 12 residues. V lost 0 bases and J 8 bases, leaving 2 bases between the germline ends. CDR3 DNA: TGTGCCAGCAGCTTAACGGATTCACCCCTCCACTTT. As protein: CASSLTDSPLHF.

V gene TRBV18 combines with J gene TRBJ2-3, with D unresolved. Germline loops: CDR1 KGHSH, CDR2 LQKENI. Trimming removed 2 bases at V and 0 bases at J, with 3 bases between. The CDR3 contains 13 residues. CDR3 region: CASSPESTDTQYF. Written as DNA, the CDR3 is TGTGCCAGCTCACCAGAAAGCACAGATACGCAGTATTTT.